The 26 T cell receptor beta chains reported below all come from one sample, sequenced in a study of blood T cell repertoires in COVID-19. Some clones are missing from TCRdb's copy, which holds only in-frame ones; the method was immunoSEQ multiplex PCR. The data show 34,000 or so clones, with 75% to 90% seen just once and about 2% held by the top ten. Sequencing was carried out using peripheral blood. These receptors were taken from a man aged 50 to 60 with active or convalescent COVID-19.

The chain combines TRBV2 with TRBJ2-3; D gene ambiguous. The V end lost 4 bases, the J end lost 3 bases, and 11 bases lay between the germline ends. The CDR3 length is 14 residues. Germline assignment: CDR1 SNHLY and CDR2 FYNNEI. In DNA form, the CDR3 reads TGTGCCAGCAGTGGGTTCGCGAATACAGATACGCAGTATTTT. Translating gives CASSGFANTDTQYF.

This chain links TRBV19 with TRBJ2-3; D unresolved. Deletions cut 5 bases from V and 6 bases from J, with 18 bases between. This CDR3 region has 15 residues. In germline, CDR1 is LNHDA, CDR2 SQIVND (reference sequence). Written as DNA, the CDR3 is TGTGCCAGTAGTTACTTCCAGGCGAAGATGGATACGCAGTATTTT. Residues: CASSYFQAKMDTQYF.

The chain combines TRBV5-4 with TRBJ2-3; 10 nucleotides align to TRBD2. Germline trimming cut 4 bases from V and 9 bases from J; bases unmatched to any gene: 14. The CDR3 runs to 16 residues. CDR1 and CDR2 from the germline V gene are SGHNT and YYREEE (reference sequence). Written as DNA, the CDR3 is TGTGCCAGCAGCCCACCTAGGGCTAGCGGGAGAGGGACGCAGTATTTT. Its translation is CASSPPRASGRGTQYF.

This clone was detected only once. The CDR3 sequence: CASSSEYYTDEQFF. The CDR3 region has the DNA TGTGCCAGCAGCTCGGAGTACTATACCGATGAGCAGTTCTTC. The chain has TRBV7-2 and TRBJ2-1; D is uncertain. The CDR3 is 14 amino acids. Trimming pared 4 bases from V and 8 bases from J, leaving 15 bases between. From germline, CDR1 is SGHTA and CDR2 FQGNSA.

The V and J genes are TRBV4-3 and TRBJ1-4; no definite D call. CDR3 length: 15 residues. CDR1 and CDR2 (germline): LGHNA, YSLEER. Deletions cut 0 bases from V and 4 bases from J, with 9 bases between. CDR3 in DNA: TGCGCCAGCAGCCAAGATTGGCGGCTTAATGAAAAACTGTTTTTT. Translating it yields CASSQDWRLNEKLFF.

The gene calls are TRBV28 and TRBJ2-1; D is possibly TRBD2 (6 bases). This CDR3 comprises 15 residues. Germline CDR1 is MDHEN and CDR2 is SYDVKM. V was shortened by 5 bases and J by 4 bases, with 15 bases between the two germline ends. The CDR3 loop reads CASSPKGRGYNEQFF. In nucleotides, the CDR3 is TGTGCCAGCAGTCCCAAAGGGCGGGGATACAATGAGCAGTTCTTC.

This chain joins TRBV7-9 and TRBJ1-1, with 8 bases lining up with TRBD1. J lost 1 base, V lost 5 bases, and 6 bases had no gene match. Germline assignment: CDR1 SEHNR and CDR2 FQNEAQ (reference sequence). The CDR3 runs to 15 residues. The CDR3 DNA follows: TGTGCCAGCAGCCCAGAGGGGACAGGGAACACTGAAGCTTTCTTT. Residues: CASSPEGTGNTEAFF. Using reference TRBV7-9 and TRBJ1-1 for the parts outside the CDR3, the full variable domain is DTGVSQNPRHKITKRGQNVTFRCDPISEHNRLYWYRQTLGQGPEFLTYFQNEAQLEKSRLLSDRFSAERPKGSFSTLEIQRTEQGDSAMYLCASSPEGTGNTEAFFGQGTRLTVV.

This clone was seen more than once but under ten times. This chain links TRBV10-3 with TRBJ2-7; 8 positions match TRBD1. Germline V lookup: CDR1 ENHRY, CDR2 SYGVKD. V was pared by 2 bases and J by 3 bases, with 9 bases of the junction left unmatched. CDR3 size: 16 residues. This CDR3 reads CAISEQGARNGYEQYF. The CDR3 bases are TGTGCCATCAGTGAGCAGGGGGCGAGGAACGGCTACGAGCAGTACTTC.

The chain has TRBV28 and TRBJ2-7, with 8 nucleotides matching TRBD1. V shed 5 bases and J 3 bases; nucleotides not matched to a gene: 6. Germline assignment: CDR1 MDHEN and CDR2 SYDVKM. This CDR3 is 14 amino acids long. The CDR3 here is CASSPRQGNYEQYF. The CDR3 DNA reads TGTGCCAGCAGTCCCCGACAGGGGAACTACGAGCAGTACTTC.

The genes are TRBV9 and TRBJ1-3; the D gene is possibly TRBD1 (5 bases). CDR1 is SGDLS, CDR2 YYNGEE, per germline. V was shortened by 4 bases and J by 0 bases, with 17 bases between the two germline ends. The CDR3 has 17 residues. CDR3 in DNA: TGTGCCAGCAGCCCCCGGGACTTACCTTTCTCTGGAAACACCATATATTTT. Translated: CASSPRDLPFSGNTIYF.

This rearrangement joins TRBV6-6 to TRBJ1-3, with D possibly TRBD1 on 6 matching bases. The V gene's germline CDR1 is MNHNY and CDR2 SVGAGI (reference sequence). With 6 bases removed from V and 1 base from J, the gap between germline ends came to 16 bases. The CDR3 has 16 residues. The chain's CDR3 is CASRFRDKDSGNTIYF. The CDR3 DNA reads TGTGCCAGCAGATTCAGGGACAAGGATTCTGGAAACACCATATATTTT.

The rearrangement joins TRBV28 to TRBJ2-7, with 10 bases fitting TRBD2. With 5 bases clipped from V and 3 bases from J, the junction kept 7 bases outside the gene matches. Looked up from germline, CDR1 is MDHEN and CDR2 is SYDVKM. This CDR3 region has 15 residues. The CDR3 coding sequence is TGTGCCAGCAGTATACTAGCGGGGAAAGACTACGAGCAGTACTTC. Its translation: CASSILAGKDYEQYF.

The gene calls are TRBV29-1 and TRBJ2-1, with 10 nucleotides matching TRBD2. V trimming: 3 bases; J trimming: 5 bases; junction bases outside the gene matches: 10. The CDR3 sequence is 16 residues long. The germline V gene encodes CDR1 SQVTM and CDR2 ANQGSEA. The CDR3 reads CSVDTELAGVDNEQFF. CDR3 DNA: TGCAGCGTTGATACCGAGCTAGCGGGAGTCGACAATGAGCAGTTCTTC.

This clone has a handful of counts. The rearrangement links TRBV19 to TRBJ1-2; TRBD1 matches 7 bases. This CDR3 comprises 12 residues. Trimming cost V 10 bases and J 7 bases; bases outside gene matches: 9. The germline CDR1 and CDR2 sequences are LNHDA and SQIVND (reference sequence). DNA for the CDR3: TGTGCCACCAGGGGCAGGGGGTTTGGCTACACCTTC. Translation: CATRGRGFGYTF.

This rearrangement joins TRBV19 to TRBJ2-3; TRBD2 agrees at 13 bases. Germline-derived CDR1 and CDR2 are LNHDA and SQIVND (reference sequence). Trimming removed 4 bases from V and 4 bases from J; junction bases left unmatched: 8. CDR3 length: 17 amino acids. The CDR3 reads CASSTRTSGSPSDTQYF. Written as DNA, the CDR3 is TGTGCCAGTAGTACTCGGACTAGCGGGAGTCCCTCAGATACGCAGTATTTT.

J is TRBJ2-3 and V is TRBV7-8, with 12 bases fitting TRBD2. V was clipped by 0 bases and J by 6 bases; unmatched bases: 10. The CDR3 totals 18 residues. The germline V gene encodes CDR1 SGHVS and CDR2 FQNEAQ. CDR3 nucleotide sequence: TGTGCCAGCAGCTTAGCTCGGGCTAGCGGGAGGGCCTGGGATACGCAGTATTTT. Translating it yields CASSLARASGRAWDTQYF.

The CDR3 region is CASSLELRNYEQYF. CDR3 in DNA: TGTGCCAGCAGCTTGGAATTGAGGAACTACGAGCAGTACTTC. The chain links TRBV5-5 to TRBJ2-7; D unresolved. CDR1 is SGHKS and CDR2 is YYEKEE in the germline V gene (reference sequence). Between the trimmed V and J ends, which lost 0 bases and 3 bases, there was a span of 10 bases. There are 14 residues in the CDR3.

The chain uses TRBV19 and TRBJ1-2; D possibly corresponds to TRBD1 (6 bases). The V gene lost 2 bases and the J gene lost 6 bases, with 13 bases spanning the gap. The CDR3 is made up of 14 amino acids. Germline assignment: CDR1 LNHDA and CDR2 SQIVND (reference sequence). CDR3 protein: CASSITGTANGYTF. The CDR3 DNA follows: TGTGCCAGTAGTATAACAGGGACGGCTAATGGCTACACCTTC.

The rearrangement joins TRBV11-2 to TRBJ2-3; 10 positions agree with TRBD2. Germline assignment: CDR1 SGHAT and CDR2 FQNNGV. After removal of 5 bases from V and 2 bases from J, the junction contained 4 bases not matched to a gene. The CDR3 runs 15 residues. In DNA, the CDR3 is TGTGCCAGCAGCCTAGGGACTAGCGACACAGATACGCAGTATTTT. This encodes CASSLGTSDTDTQYF.

This clone appeared once. This sequence joins TRBV29-1 and TRBJ2-2; weak D call: TRBD2 (6 bases). With 6 bases removed from V and 2 bases from J, the gap between germline ends came to 25 bases. The CDR3 sequence is 18 residues long. In germline, CDR1 is SQVTM, CDR2 ANQGSEA. The CDR3 sequence is CSVGSEVAAPRNTGELFF. CDR3 bases: TGCAGCGTCGGCTCAGAGGTAGCGGCCCCCCGTAACACCGGGGAGCTGTTTTTT.

The chain joins TRBV19 to TRBJ2-1; 11 bases agree with TRBD2. V dropped 6 bases and J dropped 8; count of bases not matched to a gene: 24. This CDR3 has 20 residues. Germline V lookup: CDR1 LNHDA, CDR2 SQIVND (reference sequence). CDR3: CASSSGGTGPIAGGRYEQFF. The CDR3 nucleotides read TGTGCCAGTAGCTCTGGAGGGACAGGGCCCATAGCGGGAGGGCGGTATGAGCAGTTCTTC.

The genes are TRBV11-2 and TRBJ2-2, with D uncertain. The CDR3 totals 16 residues. Per the germline V gene, CDR1 is SGHAT and CDR2 is FQNNGV. V was shortened by 1 base and J by 3 bases, with 12 bases between the two germline ends. The CDR3 DNA reads TGTGCCAGCAGCTTAGCTAAGCGACTTTACACCGGGGAGCTGTTTTTT. Encoded protein: CASSLAKRLYTGELFF.

The chain links TRBV7-9 to TRBJ2-7; 9 bases match TRBD1. Looked up from germline, CDR1 is SEHNR and CDR2 is FQNEAQ (reference sequence). The CDR3 spans 14 residues. The V gene end was trimmed by 6 bases and the J gene end by 5 bases; junction bases not matched to a gene: 8. In nucleotides, the CDR3 is TGTGCCAGCAGTTTTAACAGGGGGCAGGACGAGCAGTACTTC. Protein sequence: CASSFNRGQDEQYF.

The chain uses TRBV10-3 and TRBJ2-3, with 7 bases fitting TRBD2. CDR1 is ENHRY and CDR2 is SYGVKD in the germline V gene. V lost 8 bases, J lost 1 base, and 9 bases stayed unmatched. The CDR3 spans 15 residues. The CDR3 nucleotides read TGTGCCATCTACGCGGGAGTAGGGGGCACAGATACGCAGTATTTT. This translates into CAIYAGVGGTDTQYF.

This clone was recorded once. This CDR3 is CASSLTGSTTGELFF. The CDR3 DNA reads TGCGCCAGCAGCTTGACAGGGAGTACCACCGGGGAGCTGTTTTTT. The chain employs TRBV5-1 and TRBJ2-2; D is perhaps TRBD1 (6 bases). Germline V lookup: CDR1 SGHRS, CDR2 YFSETQ. The CDR3 covers 15 residues. V lost 1 base to trimming and J lost 4 bases, with 11 bases between them.

The V and J genes are TRBV28 and TRBJ1-2, with D unresolved. The V gene's germline CDR1 is MDHEN and CDR2 SYDVKM. V was trimmed by 7 bases and J by 1 base, leaving 10 bases between them. The CDR3 is 13 residues long. CDR3 sequence: CASTRGINYGYTF. CDR3 DNA sequence: TGTGCCAGCACCCGCGGAATTAACTATGGCTACACCTTC.